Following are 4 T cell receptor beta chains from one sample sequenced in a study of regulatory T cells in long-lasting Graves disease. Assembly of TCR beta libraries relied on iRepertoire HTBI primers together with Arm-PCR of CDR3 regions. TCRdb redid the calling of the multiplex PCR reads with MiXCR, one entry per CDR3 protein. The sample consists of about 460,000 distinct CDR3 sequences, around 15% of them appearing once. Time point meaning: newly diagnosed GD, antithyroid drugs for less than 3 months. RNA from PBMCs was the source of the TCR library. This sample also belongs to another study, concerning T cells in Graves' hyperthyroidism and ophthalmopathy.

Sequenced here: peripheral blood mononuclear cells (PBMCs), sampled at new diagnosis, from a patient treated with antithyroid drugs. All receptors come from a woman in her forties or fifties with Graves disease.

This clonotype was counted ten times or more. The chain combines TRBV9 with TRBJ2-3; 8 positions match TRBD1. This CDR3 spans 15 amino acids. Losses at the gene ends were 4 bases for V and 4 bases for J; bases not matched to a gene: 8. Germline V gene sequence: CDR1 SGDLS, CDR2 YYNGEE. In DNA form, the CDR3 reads TGTGCCAGCAGCCTCAAGATGGACAGGGCAGATACGCAGTATTTT. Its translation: CASSLKMDRADTQYF.

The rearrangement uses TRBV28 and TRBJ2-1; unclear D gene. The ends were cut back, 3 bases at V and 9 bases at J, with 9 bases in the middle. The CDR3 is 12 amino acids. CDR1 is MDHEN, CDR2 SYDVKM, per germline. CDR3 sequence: CASSLVPTEQFF. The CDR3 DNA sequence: TGTGCCAGCAGTTTGGTCCCCACTGAGCAGTTCTTC.

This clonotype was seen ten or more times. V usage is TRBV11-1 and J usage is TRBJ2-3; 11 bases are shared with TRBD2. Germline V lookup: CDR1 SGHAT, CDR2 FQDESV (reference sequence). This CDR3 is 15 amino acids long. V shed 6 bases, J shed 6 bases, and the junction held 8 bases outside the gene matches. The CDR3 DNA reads TGTGCCAGCAGTCCAGGACTAGCGGGCCGGGATACGCAGTATTTT. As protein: CASSPGLAGRDTQYF.

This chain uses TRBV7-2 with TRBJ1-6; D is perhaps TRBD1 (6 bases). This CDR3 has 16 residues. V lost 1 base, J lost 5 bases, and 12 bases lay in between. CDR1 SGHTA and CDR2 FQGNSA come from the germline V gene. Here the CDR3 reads CASSLVGGRDNSPLHF. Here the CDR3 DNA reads TGTGCCAGCAGCTTAGTGGGGGGCAGAGATAATTCACCCCTCCACTTT.